This TCR beta chain was documented in a study of OX40 agonist ivuxolimab in advanced cancers. Turning to the study itself: A history of anti-PD-1, anti-PD-L1 or anti-CTLA-4 therapy was acceptable, and roughly 40% had some. Overall study results and limits: Expanded clones were, on average, more numerous in CD8+ T cells than in CD4+. Still undetermined is the antigen specificity of the expanded peripheral T cells.

Sequencing used immunoSEQ multiplex PCR; TCRdb keeps in-frame clones, though not all of them. The repertoire includes 65,000 to 70,000 clones, about 80% of them detected once, and 2% to 2.5% sits in the top ten. Notes on this clone: Antigen specificity is unknown.

The origin of this receptor is an adult with an advanced solid tumor such as melanoma, head and neck, liver or kidney cancer. Source: CD4+ or CD8+ T cells sorted from blood, taken in a trial of the OX40 agonist ivuxolimab.

The CDR3 coding sequence is TGTGCCAGCAGCCCGGGACTGATGCAAGAGACCCAGTACTTC. Its translation: CASSPGLMQETQYF. This sequence joins TRBV5-4 and TRBJ2-5, with D perhaps matching TRBD2 (6 bases). Per germline, CDR1 SGHNT and CDR2 YYREEE (reference sequence). The CDR3 contains 14 residues. V shed 4 bases and J shed 2 bases, with 12 bases lying between them.